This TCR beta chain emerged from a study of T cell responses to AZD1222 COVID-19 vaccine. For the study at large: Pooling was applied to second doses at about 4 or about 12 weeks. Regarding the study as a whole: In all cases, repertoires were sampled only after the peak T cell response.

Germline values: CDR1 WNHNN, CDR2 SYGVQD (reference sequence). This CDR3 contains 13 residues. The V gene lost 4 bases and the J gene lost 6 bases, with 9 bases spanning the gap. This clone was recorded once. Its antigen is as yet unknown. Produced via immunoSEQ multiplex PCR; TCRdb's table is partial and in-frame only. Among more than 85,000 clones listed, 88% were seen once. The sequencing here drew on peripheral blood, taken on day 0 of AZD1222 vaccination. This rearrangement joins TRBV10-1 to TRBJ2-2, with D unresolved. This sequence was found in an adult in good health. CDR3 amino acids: CASSALESGELFF. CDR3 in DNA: TGCGCCAGCAGTGCCCTGGAGTCCGGGGAGCTGTTTTTT.